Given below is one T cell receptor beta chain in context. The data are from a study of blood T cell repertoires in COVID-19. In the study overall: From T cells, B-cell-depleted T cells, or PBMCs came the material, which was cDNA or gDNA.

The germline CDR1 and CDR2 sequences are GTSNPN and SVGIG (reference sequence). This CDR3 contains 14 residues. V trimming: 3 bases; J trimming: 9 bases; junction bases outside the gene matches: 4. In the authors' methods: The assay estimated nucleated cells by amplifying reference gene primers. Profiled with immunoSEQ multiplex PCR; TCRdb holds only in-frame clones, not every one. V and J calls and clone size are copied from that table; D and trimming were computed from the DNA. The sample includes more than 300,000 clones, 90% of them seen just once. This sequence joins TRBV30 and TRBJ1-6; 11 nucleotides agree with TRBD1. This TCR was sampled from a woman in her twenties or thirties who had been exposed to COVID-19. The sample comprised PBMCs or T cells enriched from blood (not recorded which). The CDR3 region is CAWSWTGGGSPLHF. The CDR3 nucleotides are TGTGCCTGGAGCTGGACAGGGGGCGGTTCACCCCTCCACTTT.